This TCR beta chain was documented in a study of early T cells in non-severe SARS-CoV-2 infection. In TCRdb, the 5' RACE reads were re-called with MiXCR into one record per CDR3 protein. The sample records about 71,000 distinct CDR3 sequences, roughly 15% being singletons. This clonotype was detected ten times or more. The CDR3 covers 14 residues. The V gene lost 8 bases and the J gene lost 1 base, with 12 bases spanning the gap. Germline assignment: CDR1 SSHAT and CDR2 FNYEAQ (reference sequence). The TCR comes from an adult who was a healthcare worker with PCR-confirmed SARS-CoV-2 infection or an uninfected control (not recorded which). Sample: whole blood, taken at baseline. The V gene is TRBV7-7, the J gene TRBJ2-4; D might be TRBD2 (6 bases). CDR3 nucleotides: TGTGCCAGCTCTGAGGGAGGTGCCAAAAACATTCAGTACTTC. Residues: CASSEGGAKNIQYF.